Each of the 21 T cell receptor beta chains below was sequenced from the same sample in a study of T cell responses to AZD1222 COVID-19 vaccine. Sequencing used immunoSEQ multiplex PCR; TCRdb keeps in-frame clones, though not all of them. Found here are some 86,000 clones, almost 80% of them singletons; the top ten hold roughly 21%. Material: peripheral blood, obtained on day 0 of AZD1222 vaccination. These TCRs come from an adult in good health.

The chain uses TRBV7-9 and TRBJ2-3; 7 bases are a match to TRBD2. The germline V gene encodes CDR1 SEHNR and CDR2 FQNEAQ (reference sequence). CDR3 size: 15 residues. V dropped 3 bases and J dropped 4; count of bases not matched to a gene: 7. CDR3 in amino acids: CASSFGREKADTQYF. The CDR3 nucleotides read TGTGCCAGCAGCTTTGGGCGGGAGAAGGCAGATACGCAGTATTTT. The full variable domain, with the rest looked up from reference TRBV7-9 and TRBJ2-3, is DTGVSQNPRHKITKRGQNVTFRCDPISEHNRLYWYRQTLGQGPEFLTYFQNEAQLEKSRLLSDRFSAERPKGSFSTLEIQRTEQGDSAMYLCASSFGREKADTQYFGPGTRLTVL.

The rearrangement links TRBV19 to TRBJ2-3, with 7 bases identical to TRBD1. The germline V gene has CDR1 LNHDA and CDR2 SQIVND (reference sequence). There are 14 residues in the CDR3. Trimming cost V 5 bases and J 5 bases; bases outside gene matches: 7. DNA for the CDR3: TGTGCCAGTAGTGCCGGACAGGTTGTAGATACGCAGTATTTT. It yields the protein CASSAGQVVDTQYF. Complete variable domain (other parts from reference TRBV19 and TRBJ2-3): DGGITQSPKYLFRKEGQNVTLSCEQNLNHDAMYWYRQDPGQGLRLIYYSQIVNDFQKGDIAEGYSVSREKKESFPLTVTSAQKNPTAFYLCASSAGQVVDTQYFGPGTRLTVL.

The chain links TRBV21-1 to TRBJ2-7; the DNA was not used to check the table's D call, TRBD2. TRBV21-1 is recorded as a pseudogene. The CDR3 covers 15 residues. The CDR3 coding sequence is TGTGCCAGCAGCAAAGTGGGGAGCTCTGGCTACGAGCAGTACTTC. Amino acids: CASSKVGSSGYEQYF.

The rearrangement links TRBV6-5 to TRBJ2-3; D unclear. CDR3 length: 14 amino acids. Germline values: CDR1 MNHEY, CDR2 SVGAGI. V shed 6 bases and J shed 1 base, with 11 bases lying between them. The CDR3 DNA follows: TGTGCCAGCAGAGTGAAGGGCGGCACAGATACGCAGTATTTT. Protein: CASRVKGGTDTQYF.

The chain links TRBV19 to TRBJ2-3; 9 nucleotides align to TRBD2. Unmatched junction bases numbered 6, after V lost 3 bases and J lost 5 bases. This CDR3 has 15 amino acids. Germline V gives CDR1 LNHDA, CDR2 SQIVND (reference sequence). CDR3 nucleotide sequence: TGTGCCAGTAGTATGGCTAGCGGGATCGTAGATACGCAGTATTTT. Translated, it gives CASSMASGIVDTQYF.

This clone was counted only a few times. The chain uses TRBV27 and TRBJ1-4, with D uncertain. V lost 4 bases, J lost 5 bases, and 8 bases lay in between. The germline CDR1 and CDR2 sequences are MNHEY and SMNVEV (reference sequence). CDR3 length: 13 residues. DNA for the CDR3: TGTGCCAGCAGTTCCTACGCCAATGAAAAACTGTTTTTT. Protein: CASSSYANEKLFF.

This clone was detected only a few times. Written as DNA, the CDR3 is TGCGCCAGCAGCCCCGGGACCCTAAGTACCTACGAGCAGTACTTC. Protein sequence: CASSPGTLSTYEQYF. The chain links TRBV5-1 to TRBJ2-7; D might be TRBD1 or TRBD2, each matching 5 bases. Germline assignment: CDR1 SGHRS and CDR2 YFSETQ. Trimming left V 4 bases short and J 2 bases short, with 16 bases between. This CDR3 has 15 residues.

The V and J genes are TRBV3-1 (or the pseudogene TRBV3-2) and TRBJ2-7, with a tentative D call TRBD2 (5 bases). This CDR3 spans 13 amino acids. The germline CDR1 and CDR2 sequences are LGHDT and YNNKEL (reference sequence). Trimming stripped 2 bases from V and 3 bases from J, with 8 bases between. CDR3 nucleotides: TGTGCCAGCAGCCAATTAGGAGGCTACGAGCAGTACTTC. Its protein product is CASSQLGGYEQYF.

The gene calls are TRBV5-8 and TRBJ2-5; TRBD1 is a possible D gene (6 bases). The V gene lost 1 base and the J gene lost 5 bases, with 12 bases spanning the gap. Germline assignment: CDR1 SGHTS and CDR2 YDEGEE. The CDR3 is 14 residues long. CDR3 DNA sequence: TGTGCCAGCAGCTTGCCCAGGGGCCGGGAGACCCAGTACTTC. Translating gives CASSLPRGRETQYF.

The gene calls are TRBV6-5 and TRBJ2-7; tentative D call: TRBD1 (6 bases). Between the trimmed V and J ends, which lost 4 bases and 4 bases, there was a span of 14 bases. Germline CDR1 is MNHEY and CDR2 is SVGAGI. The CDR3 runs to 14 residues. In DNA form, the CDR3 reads TGTGCCAGCAGTTCCTCCGGGACAAATTACGAGCAGTACTTC. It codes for CASSSSGTNYEQYF.

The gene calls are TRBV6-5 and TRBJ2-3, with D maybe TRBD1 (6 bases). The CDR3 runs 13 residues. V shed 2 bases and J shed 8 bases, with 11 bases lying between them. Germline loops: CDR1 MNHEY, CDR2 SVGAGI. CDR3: CASSYPGAVTQYF. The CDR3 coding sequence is TGTGCCAGCAGTTACCCAGGGGCCGTTACGCAGTATTTT.

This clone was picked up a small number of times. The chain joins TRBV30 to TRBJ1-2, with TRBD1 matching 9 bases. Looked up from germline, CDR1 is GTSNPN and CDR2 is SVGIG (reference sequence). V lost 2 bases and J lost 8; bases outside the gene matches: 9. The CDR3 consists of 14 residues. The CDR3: CAWSITGGIGGYTF. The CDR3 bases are TGTGCCTGGAGTATAACAGGGGGCATAGGAGGCTACACCTTC.

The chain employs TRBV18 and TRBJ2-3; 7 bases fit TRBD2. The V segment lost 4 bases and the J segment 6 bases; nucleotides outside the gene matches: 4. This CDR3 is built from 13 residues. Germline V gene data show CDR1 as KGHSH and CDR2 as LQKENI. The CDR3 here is CASSRGLLDTQYF. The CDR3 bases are TGTGCCAGCTCACGGGGACTATTGGATACGCAGTATTTT.

The CDR3 coding sequence is TGTGCCAGTAGTATGACGGGACTAGCGGGAGTGGAGACCCAGTACTTC. Translated, it gives CASSMTGLAGVETQYF. The V call is TRBV19, the J call TRBJ2-5, with 14 bases aligning to TRBD2. V lost 3 bases, J lost 5 bases, and 5 bases stayed unmatched. The CDR3 totals 16 residues. Per the germline V gene, CDR1 is LNHDA and CDR2 is SQIVND (reference sequence).

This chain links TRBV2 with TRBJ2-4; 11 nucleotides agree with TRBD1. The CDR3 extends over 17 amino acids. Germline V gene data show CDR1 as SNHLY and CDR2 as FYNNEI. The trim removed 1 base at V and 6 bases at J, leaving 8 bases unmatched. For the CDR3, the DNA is TGTGCCAGCAGTGAAGGGACAGGGGGCGCGTTAAGAAACATTCAGTACTTC. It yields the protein CASSEGTGGALRNIQYF.

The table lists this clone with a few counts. The CDR3 sequence is CASSRDTVWGLNNSPLHF. Written as DNA, the CDR3 is TGTGCCAGCAGCCGGGACACGGTTTGGGGACTCAATAATTCACCCCTCCACTTT. The chain is built from TRBV27 and TRBJ1-6; tentatively, D is TRBD1 (6 bases). Germline assignment: CDR1 MNHEY and CDR2 SMNVEV (reference sequence). The V and J ends lost 6 bases and 5 bases respectively, with 23 bases between them. This CDR3 has 18 amino acids.

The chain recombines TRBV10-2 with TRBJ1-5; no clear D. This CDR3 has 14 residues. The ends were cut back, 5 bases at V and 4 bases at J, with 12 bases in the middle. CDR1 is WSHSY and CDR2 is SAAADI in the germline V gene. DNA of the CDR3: TGCGCCAGCAGTCCCCCCGGGGAAAATCAGCCCCAGCATTTT. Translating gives CASSPPGENQPQHF.

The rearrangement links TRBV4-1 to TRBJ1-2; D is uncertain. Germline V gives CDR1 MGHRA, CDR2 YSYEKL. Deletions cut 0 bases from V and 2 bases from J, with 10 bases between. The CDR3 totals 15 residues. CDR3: CASSQEEQLNYGYTF. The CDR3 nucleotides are TGCGCCAGCAGCCAAGAGGAACAGCTCAACTATGGCTACACCTTC.

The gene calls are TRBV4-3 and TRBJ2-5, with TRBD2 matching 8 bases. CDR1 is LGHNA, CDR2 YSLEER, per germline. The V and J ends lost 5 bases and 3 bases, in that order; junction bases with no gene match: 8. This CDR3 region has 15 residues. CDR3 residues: CASSVQRERKETQYF. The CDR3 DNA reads TGCGCCAGCAGCGTTCAGCGGGAGAGGAAAGAGACCCAGTACTTC.

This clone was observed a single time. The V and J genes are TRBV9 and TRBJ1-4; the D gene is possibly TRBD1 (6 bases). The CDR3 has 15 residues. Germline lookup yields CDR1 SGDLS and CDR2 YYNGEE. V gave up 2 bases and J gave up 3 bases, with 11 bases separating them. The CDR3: CASSVRTDANEKLFF. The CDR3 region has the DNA TGTGCCAGCAGCGTTCGGACAGATGCTAATGAAAAACTGTTTTTT.

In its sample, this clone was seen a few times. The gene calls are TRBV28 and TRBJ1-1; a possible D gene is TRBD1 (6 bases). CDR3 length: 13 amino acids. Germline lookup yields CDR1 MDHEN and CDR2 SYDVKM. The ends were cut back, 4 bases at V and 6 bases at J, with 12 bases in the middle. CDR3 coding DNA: TGTGCCAGCAGTTCAAGGGGGATACCTGAAGCTTTCTTT. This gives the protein CASSSRGIPEAFF.